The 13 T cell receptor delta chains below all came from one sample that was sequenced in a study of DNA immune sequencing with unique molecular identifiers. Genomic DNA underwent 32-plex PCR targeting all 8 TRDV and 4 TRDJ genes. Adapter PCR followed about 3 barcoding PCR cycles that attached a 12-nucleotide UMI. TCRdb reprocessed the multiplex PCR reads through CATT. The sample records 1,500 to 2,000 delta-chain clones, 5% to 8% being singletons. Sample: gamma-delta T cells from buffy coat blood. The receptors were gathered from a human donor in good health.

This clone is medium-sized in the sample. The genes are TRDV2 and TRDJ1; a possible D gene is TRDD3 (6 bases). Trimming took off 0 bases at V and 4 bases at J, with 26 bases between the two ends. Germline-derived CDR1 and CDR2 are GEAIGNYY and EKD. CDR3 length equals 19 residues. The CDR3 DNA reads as TGTGCCTGTGACACCCTTGGTGGGGGGCACCGATTTAACATCGATAAACTCATCTTT. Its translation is CACDTLGGGHRFNIDKLIF.

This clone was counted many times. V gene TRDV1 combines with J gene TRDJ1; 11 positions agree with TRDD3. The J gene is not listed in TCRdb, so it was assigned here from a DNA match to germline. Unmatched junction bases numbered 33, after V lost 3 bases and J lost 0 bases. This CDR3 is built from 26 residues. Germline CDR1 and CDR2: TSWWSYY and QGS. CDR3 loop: CALGEPEFTFRILMGDTQFNTDKLIF. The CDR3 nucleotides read TGTGCTCTTGGGGAGCCAGAGTTTACCTTCCGGATTCTTATGGGGGATACGCAATTCAACACCGATAAACTCATCTTT.

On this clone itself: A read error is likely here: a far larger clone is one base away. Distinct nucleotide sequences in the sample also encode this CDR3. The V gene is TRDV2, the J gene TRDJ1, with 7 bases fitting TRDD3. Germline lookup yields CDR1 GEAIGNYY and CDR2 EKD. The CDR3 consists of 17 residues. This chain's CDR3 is CACDTVSRGGSTDKLIF. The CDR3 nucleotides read TGTGCCTGTGACACCGTAAGCCGTGGGGGAAGCACCGATAAACTTATCTTT.

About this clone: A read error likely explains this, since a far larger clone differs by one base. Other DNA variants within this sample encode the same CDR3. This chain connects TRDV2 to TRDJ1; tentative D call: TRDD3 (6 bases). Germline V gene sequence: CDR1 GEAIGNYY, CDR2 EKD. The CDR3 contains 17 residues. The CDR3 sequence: CACDPIGDPQNTDKLIF. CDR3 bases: TGTGCCTGTGACCCGATCGGGGATCCTCAGAACACCGATAAACTCATTTTT.

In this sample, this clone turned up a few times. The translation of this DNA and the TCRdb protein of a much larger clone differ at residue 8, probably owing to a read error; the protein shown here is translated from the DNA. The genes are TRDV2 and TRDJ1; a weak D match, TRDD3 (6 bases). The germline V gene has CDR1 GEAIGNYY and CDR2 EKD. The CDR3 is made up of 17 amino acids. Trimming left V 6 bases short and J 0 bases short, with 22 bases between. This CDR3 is CACLPLGNSKNTDKLIF. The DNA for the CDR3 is TGTGCCTGTTTACCTCTGGGGAATTCTAAAAACACCGATAAACTCATCTTT.

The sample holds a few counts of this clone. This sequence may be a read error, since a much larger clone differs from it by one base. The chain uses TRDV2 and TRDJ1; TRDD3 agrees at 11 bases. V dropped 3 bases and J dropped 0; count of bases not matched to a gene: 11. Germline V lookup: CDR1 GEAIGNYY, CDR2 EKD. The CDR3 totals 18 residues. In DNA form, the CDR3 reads TGTGCCTGTGACTCTCTACTGGGGGATATCCCGTACACCGATAAACTCATCTTT. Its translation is CACDSLLGDIPYTDKLIF.

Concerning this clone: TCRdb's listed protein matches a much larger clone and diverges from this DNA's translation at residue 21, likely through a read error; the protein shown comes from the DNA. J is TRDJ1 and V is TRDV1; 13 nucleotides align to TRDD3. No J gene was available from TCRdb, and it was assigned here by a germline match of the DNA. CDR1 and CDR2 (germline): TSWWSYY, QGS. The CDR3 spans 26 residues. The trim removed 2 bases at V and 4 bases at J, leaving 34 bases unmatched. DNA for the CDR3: TGTGCTCTTGGGGAATCGGCCCCCTACCACCCCCCTCACTGGGGGATACGCGGCATACCTCACGATAAACTCATCTTT. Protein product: CALGESAPYHPPHWGIRGIPHDKLIF.

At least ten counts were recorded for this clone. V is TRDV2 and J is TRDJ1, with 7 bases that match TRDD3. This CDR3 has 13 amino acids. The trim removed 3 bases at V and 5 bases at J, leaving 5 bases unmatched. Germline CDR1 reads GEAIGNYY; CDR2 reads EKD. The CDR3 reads CACDPVLGDKLIF. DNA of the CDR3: TGTGCCTGTGACCCCGTACTGGGGGATAAACTCATCTTT.

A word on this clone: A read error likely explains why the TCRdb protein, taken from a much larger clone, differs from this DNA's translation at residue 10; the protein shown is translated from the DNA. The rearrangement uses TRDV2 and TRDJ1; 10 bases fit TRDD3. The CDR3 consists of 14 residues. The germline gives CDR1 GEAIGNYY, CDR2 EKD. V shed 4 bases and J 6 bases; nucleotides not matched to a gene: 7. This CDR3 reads CACDPLGDRNKLIF. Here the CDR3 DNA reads TGTGCCTGTGATCCACTGGGGGATCGCAATAAACTCATCTTT.

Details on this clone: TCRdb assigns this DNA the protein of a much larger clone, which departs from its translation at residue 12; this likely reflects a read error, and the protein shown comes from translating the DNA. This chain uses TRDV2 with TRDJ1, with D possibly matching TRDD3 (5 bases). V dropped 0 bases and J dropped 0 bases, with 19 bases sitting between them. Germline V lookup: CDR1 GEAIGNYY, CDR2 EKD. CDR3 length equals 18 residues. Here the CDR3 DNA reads TGTGCCTGTGACACCGCGGAGGTAAGGGGACCGCACACCGATAAACTCATCTTT. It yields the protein CACDTAEVRGPHTDKLIF.

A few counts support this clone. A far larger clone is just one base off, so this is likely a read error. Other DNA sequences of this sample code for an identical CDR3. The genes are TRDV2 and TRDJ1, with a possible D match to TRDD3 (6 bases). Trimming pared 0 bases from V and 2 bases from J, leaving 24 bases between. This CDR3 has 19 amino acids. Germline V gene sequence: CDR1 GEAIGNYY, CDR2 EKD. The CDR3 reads CACDTVFLGSVGATDKLIF. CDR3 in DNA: TGTGCCTGTGACACCGTATTCTTGGGGTCTGTGGGGGCTACCGATAAACTCATCTTT.

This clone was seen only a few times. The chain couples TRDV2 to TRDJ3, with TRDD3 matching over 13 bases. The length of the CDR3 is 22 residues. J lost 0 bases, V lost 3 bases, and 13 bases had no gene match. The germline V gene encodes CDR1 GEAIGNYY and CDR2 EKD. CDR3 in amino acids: CACDSPLLGDTPSSWDTRQMFF. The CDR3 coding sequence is TGTGCCTGTGACTCTCCCTTACTGGGGGATACGCCAAGCTCCTGGGACACCCGACAGATGTTTTTC.

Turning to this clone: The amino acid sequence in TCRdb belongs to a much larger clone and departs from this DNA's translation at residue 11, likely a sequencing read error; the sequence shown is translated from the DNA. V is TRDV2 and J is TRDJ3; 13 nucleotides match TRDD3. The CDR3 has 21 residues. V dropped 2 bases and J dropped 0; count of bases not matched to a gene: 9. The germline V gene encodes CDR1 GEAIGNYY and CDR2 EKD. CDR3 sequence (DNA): TGTGCCTGTGACAGCGTACTGGGGGATACGACCGGCTCCTGGGACACCCGACAGATGTTTTTC. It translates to CACDSVLGDTTGSWDTRQMFF.